One sample yielded the 11 T cell receptor beta chains listed below, sequenced in a study of T cell responses to AZD1222 COVID-19 vaccine. Some clones are missing from TCRdb's copy, which holds only in-frame ones; the method was immunoSEQ multiplex PCR. The sample lists roughly 100,000 clones, over 75% occurring once. Here the sequenced sample was peripheral blood, taken on day 0 of AZD1222 vaccination. The receptors stem from an adult in good health.

V usage is TRBV15 and J usage is TRBJ2-3, with TRBD2 identical over 7 bases. This CDR3 region has 16 residues. The trim removed 3 bases at V and 0 bases at J, leaving 6 bases unmatched. Germline assignment: CDR1 LNHNV and CDR2 YYDKDF (reference sequence). The CDR3 is CATSRGISGSTDTQYF. The CDR3 DNA sequence: TGTGCCACCAGCAGGGGGATTAGCGGGAGCACAGATACGCAGTATTTT.

The chain has TRBV3-1 (or the pseudogene TRBV3-2) and TRBJ2-7, with D unresolved. Deletions cut 6 bases from V and 0 bases from J, with 15 bases between. This CDR3 is built from 15 residues. The germline V gene has CDR1 LGHDT and CDR2 YNNKEL (reference sequence). The CDR3 sequence: CASSHGAVNSYEQYF. The CDR3 nucleotides read TGTGCCAGCAGTCACGGCGCGGTAAACTCCTACGAGCAGTACTTC.

The rearrangement uses TRBV7-2 and TRBJ2-2; the D gene is possibly TRBD1 (6 bases). Trimming took off 5 bases at V and 1 base at J, with 17 bases between the two ends. CDR1 is SGHTA, CDR2 FQGNSA, per germline. The CDR3 runs 17 residues. The CDR3 region is CASSDFYRAENTGELFF. The CDR3 region has the DNA TGTGCCAGCAGCGACTTTTACAGGGCCGAGAACACCGGGGAGCTGTTTTTT.

The chain recombines TRBV19 with TRBJ2-5; no reliable D call. The CDR3 covers 12 residues. The germline gives CDR1 LNHDA, CDR2 SQIVND (reference sequence). Trimming pared 6 bases from V and 2 bases from J, leaving 7 bases between. The CDR3 DNA reads TGTGCCAGTAGGGACGTTCAAGAGACCCAGTACTTC. Encoded protein: CASRDVQETQYF.

There are many counts of this clone. Germline is not matched at one junction end, which may reflect a read error. V gene TRBV7-7 combines with J gene TRBJ2-3; 7 bases line up with TRBD2. CDR3 length: 14 residues. Germline V CDR1 and CDR2: SSHAT, FNYEAQ (reference sequence). CDR3 region: CASSPSGGTDTQYF. As DNA, the CDR3 is TGTGCTAGCAGCCCCAGCGGGGGCACAGATACGCAGTATTTT.

V gene TRBV28 combines with J gene TRBJ2-7; 10 bases map to TRBD1. The CDR3 covers 16 residues. Trimming at V came to 8 bases and at J to 5 bases, leaving 15 bases not matched to a gene. Germline CDR1 MDHEN, CDR2 SYDVKM. The CDR3 here is CASEGIGQGVIDEQYF. DNA for the CDR3: TGTGCCAGCGAAGGAATTGGACAGGGGGTTATCGACGAGCAGTACTTC.

The rearrangement uses TRBV5-8 and TRBJ2-2; the D is unclear. Germline CDR1 reads SGHTS; CDR2 reads YDEGEE. The CDR3 covers 16 residues. V lost 5 bases and J lost 6, with 20 bases in between. The CDR3 DNA sequence: TGTGCCAGCAGTTTACTCCGGCCGCTATCTTCCGGGGAGCTGTTTTTT. Its protein product is CASSLLRPLSSGELFF.

This chain connects TRBV14 to TRBJ2-7; TRBD2 matches 7 bases. J was trimmed by 3 bases and V by 3 bases; bases with no gene match: 5. The CDR3 contains 14 residues. The V gene's germline CDR1 is SGHDN and CDR2 FVKESK. The CDR3 loop reads CASSHLAGYYEQYF. The DNA for the CDR3 is TGTGCCAGCAGCCACTTAGCGGGCTACTACGAGCAGTACTTC.

The rearrangement links TRBV29-1 to TRBJ2-1, with 9 nucleotides matching TRBD2. CDR3 length: 21 residues. V lost 3 bases, J lost 3 bases, and 24 bases stayed unmatched. CDR1 is SQVTM, CDR2 ANQGSEA, per germline. Written as DNA, the CDR3 is TGCAGCGTTGAGCGAGGAAGTACATTGGGGCGCGGACTAGCGATCTACAATGAGCAGTTCTTC. Residues: CSVERGSTLGRGLAIYNEQFF.

The V and J genes are TRBV15 and TRBJ2-2, with D perhaps matching TRBD2 (5 bases). The CDR3 is made up of 15 amino acids. V was trimmed by 8 bases and J by 4 bases, leaving 17 bases between them. Germline assignment: CDR1 LNHNV and CDR2 YYDKDF (reference sequence). CDR3: CATSGPRRSTGELFF. In nucleotides, the CDR3 is TGTGCCACCTCCGGGCCCCGGAGGAGCACCGGGGAGCTGTTTTTT.

J is TRBJ2-2 and V is TRBV7-8; TRBD1 matches at 8 bases. This CDR3 is 16 amino acids long. Germline CDR1 is SGHVS and CDR2 is FQNEAQ. Trimming at V came to 6 bases and at J to 5 bases, leaving 11 bases not matched to a gene. The CDR3 protein is CASRPVQGAWTGELFF. CDR3 bases: TGTGCCAGCAGGCCAGTCCAGGGGGCGTGGACCGGGGAGCTGTTTTTT.